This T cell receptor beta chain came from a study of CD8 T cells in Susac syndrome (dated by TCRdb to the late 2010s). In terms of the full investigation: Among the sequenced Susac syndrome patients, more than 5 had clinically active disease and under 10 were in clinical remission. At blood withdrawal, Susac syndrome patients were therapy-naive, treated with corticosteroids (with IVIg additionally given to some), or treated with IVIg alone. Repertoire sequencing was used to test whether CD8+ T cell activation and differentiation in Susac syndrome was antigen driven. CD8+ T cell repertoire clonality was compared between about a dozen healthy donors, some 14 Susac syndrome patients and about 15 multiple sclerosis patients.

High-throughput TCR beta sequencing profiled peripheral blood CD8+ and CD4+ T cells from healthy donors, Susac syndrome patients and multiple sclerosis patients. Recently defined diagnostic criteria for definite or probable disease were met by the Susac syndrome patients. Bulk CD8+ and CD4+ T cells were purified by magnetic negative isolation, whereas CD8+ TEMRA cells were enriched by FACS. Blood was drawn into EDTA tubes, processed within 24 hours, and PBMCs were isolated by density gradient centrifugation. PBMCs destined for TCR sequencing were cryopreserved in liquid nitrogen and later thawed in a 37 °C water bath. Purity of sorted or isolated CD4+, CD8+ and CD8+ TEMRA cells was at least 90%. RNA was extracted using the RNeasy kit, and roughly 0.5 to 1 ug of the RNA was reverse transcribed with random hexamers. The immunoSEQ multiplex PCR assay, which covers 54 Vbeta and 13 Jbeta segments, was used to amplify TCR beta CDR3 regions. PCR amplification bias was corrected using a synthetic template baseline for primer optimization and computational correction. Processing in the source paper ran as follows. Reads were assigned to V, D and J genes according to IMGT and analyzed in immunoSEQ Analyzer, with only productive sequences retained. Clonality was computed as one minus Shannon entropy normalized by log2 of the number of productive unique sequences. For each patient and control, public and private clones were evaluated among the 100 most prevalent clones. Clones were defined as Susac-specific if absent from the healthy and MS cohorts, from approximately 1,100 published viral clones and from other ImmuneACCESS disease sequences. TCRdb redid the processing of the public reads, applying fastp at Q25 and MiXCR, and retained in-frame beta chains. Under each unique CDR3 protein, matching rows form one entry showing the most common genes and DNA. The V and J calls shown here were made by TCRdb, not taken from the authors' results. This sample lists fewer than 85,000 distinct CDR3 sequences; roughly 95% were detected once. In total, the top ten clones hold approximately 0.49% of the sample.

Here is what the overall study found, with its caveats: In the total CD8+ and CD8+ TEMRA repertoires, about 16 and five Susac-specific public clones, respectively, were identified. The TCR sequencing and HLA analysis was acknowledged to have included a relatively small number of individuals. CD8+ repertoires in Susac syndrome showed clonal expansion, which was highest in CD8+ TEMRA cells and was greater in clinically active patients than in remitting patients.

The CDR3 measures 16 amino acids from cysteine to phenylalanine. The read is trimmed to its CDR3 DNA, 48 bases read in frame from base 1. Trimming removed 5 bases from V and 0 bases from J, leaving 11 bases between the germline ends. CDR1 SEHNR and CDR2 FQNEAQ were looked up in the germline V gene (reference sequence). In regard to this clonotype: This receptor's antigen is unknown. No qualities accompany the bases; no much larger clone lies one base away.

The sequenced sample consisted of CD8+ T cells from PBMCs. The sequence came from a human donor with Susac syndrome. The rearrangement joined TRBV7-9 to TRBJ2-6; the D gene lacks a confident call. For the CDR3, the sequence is CASSISDGSGANVLTF. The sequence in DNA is TGTGCCAGCAGCATCTCCGACGGCTCTGGGGCCAACGTCCTGACTTTC.